This T cell receptor beta chain was captured by sequencing in a study of blood T cell repertoires in COVID-19. TCRdb's copy holds only in-frame clones and misses some; the assay was immunoSEQ multiplex PCR. The sample carries roughly 330,000 clones, approximately 84% recorded once. Cohort placement rested on clinical history that participants reported themselves. Sequenced: PBMCs or T cells enriched from blood (not recorded which). The source of this sequence is a woman aged 18-30 years who had recovered from COVID-19.

CDR3 coding DNA: TGTGCCAGCAGTCCCCCCGGGGACACGTCCTACAATGAGCAGTTCTTC. Translation: CASSPPGDTSYNEQFF. This chain uses TRBV28 with TRBJ2-1; perhaps TRBD1 as D (6 bases). Germline lookup yields CDR1 MDHEN and CDR2 SYDVKM. The ends were cut back, 5 bases at V and 1 base at J, with 15 bases in the middle. The CDR3 runs 16 residues.